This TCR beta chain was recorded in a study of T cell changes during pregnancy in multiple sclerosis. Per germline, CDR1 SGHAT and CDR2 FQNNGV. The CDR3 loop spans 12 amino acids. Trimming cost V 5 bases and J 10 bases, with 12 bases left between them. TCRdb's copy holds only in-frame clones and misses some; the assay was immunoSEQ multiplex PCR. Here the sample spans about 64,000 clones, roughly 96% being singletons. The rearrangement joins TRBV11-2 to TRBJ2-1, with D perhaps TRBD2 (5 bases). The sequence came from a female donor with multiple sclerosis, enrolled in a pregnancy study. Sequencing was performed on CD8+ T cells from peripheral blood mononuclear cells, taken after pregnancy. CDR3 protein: CASSISAGEQFF. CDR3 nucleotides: TGTGCCAGCAGCATTAGCGCTGGCGAGCAGTTCTTC.